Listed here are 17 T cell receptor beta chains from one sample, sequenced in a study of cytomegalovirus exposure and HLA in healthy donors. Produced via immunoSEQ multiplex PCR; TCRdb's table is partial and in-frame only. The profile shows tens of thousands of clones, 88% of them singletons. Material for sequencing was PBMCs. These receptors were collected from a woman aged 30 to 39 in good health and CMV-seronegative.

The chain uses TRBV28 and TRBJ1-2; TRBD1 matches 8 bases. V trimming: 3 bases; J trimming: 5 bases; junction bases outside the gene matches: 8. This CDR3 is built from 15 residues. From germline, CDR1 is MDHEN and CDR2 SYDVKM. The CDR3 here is CASSFQGALLYGYTF. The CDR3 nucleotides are TGTGCCAGCAGTTTCCAGGGGGCGCTTTTGTATGGCTACACCTTC.

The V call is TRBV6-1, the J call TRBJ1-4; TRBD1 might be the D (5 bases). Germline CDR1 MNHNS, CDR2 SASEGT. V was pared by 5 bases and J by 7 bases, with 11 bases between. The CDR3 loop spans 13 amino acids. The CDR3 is CASSSGQVEKLFF. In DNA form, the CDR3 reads TGTGCCAGCAGTTCAGGACAAGTTGAAAAACTGTTTTTT.

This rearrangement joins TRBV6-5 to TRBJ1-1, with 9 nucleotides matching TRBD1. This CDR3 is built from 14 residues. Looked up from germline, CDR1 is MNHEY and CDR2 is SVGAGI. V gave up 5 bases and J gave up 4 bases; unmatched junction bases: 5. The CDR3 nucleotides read TGTGCCAGCAGTCGTAAGACAGGGGGCACTGAAGCTTTCTTT. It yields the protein CASSRKTGGTEAFF.

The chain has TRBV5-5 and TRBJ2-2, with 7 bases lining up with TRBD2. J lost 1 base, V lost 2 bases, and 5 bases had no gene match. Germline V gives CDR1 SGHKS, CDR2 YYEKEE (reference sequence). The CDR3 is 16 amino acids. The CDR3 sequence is CASSFNTGGNTGELFF. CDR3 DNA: TGTGCCAGCAGCTTTAATACGGGAGGGAACACCGGGGAGCTGTTTTTT.

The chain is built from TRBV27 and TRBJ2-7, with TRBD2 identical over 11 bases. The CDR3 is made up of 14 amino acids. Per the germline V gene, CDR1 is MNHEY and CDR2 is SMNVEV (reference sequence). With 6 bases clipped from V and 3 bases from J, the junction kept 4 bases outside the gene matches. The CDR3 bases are TGTGCCAGCAGCCCCGGGACTAGCGGCTACGAGCAGTACTTC. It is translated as CASSPGTSGYEQYF.

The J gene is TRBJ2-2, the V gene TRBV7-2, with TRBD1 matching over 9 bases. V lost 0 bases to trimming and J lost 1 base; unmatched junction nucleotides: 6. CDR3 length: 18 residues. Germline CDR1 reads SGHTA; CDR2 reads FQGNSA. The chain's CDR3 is CASSLAGGTGRNTGELFF. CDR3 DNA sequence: TGTGCCAGCAGCTTAGCGGGAGGGACAGGGAGGAACACCGGGGAGCTGTTTTTT.

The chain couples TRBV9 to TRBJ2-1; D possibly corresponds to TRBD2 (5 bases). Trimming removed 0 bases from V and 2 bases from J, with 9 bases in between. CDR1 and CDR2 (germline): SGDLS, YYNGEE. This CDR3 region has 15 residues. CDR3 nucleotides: TGTGCCAGCAGCGTAGAGGGCGGGCCCTACAATGAGCAGTTCTTC. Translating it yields CASSVEGGPYNEQFF.

The CDR3 bases are TGTGCCAGCAGTTTAAGCCCCCAGCCCCAGCATTTT. It is translated as CASSLSPQPQHF. The J gene is TRBJ1-5, the V gene TRBV28, with D unresolved. CDR3 length equals 12 residues. The germline V and J ends were trimmed by 2 bases and 7 bases, with 6 bases remaining between them. CDR1 MDHEN and CDR2 SYDVKM come from the germline V gene.

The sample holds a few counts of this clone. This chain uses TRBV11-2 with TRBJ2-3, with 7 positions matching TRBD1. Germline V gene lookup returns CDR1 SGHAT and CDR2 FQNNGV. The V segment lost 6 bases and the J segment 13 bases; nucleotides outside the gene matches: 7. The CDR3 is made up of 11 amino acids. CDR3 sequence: CASRTGNAKYF. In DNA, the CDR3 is TGTGCCAGCAGGACAGGGAACGCAAAGTATTTT.

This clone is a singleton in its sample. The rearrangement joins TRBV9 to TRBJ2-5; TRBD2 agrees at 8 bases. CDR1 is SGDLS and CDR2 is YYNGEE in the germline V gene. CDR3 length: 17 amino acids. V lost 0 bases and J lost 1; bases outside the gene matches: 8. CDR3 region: CASSVAGGGGPQETQYF. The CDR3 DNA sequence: TGTGCCAGCAGCGTAGCCGGGGGGGGAGGGCCCCAAGAGACCCAGTACTTC.

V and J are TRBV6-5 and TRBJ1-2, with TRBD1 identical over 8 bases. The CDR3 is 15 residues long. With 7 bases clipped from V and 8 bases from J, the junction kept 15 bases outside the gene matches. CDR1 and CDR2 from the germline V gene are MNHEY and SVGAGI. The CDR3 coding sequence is TGTGCCAGCACCGGGGACAGGACCTTCCCCTACGGCTACACCTTC. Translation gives CASTGDRTFPYGYTF.

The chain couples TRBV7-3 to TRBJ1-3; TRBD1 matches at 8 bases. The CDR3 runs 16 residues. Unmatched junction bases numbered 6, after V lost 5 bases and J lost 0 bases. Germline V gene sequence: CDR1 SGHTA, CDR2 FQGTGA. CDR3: CASSLGQGSSGNTIYF. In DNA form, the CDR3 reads TGTGCCAGCAGCCTTGGACAGGGCAGCTCTGGAAACACCATATATTTT.

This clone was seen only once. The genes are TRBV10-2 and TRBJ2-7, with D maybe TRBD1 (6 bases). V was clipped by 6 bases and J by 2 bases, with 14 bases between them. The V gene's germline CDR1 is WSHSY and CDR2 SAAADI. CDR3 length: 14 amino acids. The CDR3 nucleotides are TGCGCCAGCAGGGACAGCGCTGTTACCTACGAGCAGTACTTC. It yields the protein CASRDSAVTYEQYF.

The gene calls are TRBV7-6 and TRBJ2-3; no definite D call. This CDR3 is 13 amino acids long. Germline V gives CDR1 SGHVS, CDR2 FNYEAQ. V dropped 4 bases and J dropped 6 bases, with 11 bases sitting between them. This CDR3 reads CASSSYLVDTQYF. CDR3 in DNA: TGTGCCAGCAGCTCCTATCTAGTGGATACGCAGTATTTT. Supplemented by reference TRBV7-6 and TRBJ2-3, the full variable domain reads GAGVSQSPRYKVTKRGQDVALRCDPISGHVSLYWYRQALGQGPEFLTYFNYEAQQDKSGLPNDRFSAERPEGSISTLTIQRTEQRDSAMYRCASSSYLVDTQYFGPGTRLTVL.

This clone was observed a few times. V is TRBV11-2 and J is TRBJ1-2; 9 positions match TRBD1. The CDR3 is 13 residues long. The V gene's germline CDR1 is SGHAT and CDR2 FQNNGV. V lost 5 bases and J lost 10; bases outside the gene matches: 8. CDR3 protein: CASSETGTGIYTF. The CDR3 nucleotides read TGTGCCAGCAGCGAAACCGGGACAGGGATCTACACCTTC.

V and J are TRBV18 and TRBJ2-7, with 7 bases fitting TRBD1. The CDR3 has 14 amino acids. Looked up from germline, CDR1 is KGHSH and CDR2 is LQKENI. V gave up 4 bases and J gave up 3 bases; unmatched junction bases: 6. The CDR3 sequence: CASSLTGLGYEQYF. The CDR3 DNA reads TGTGCCAGCTCACTGACAGGGTTGGGCTACGAGCAGTACTTC.

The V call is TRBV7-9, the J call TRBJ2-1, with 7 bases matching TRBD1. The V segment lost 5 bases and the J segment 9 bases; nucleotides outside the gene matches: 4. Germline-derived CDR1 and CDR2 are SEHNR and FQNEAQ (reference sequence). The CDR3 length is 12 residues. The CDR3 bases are TGTGCCAGCAGCCCAGACAGGGTTGAGCAGTTCTTC. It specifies CASSPDRVEQFF.